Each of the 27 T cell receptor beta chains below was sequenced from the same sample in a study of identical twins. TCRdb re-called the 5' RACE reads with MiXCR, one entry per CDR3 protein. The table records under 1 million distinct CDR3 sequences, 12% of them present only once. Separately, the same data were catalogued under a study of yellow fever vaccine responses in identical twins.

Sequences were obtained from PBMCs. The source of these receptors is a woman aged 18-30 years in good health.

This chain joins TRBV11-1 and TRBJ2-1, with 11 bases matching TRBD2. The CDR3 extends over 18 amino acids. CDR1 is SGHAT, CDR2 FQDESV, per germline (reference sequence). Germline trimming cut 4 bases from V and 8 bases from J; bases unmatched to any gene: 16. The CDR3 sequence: CASSYSGLAGGPRDEQFF. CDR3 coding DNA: TGTGCCAGCAGCTATAGCGGGCTAGCGGGAGGCCCCCGAGATGAGCAGTTCTTC.

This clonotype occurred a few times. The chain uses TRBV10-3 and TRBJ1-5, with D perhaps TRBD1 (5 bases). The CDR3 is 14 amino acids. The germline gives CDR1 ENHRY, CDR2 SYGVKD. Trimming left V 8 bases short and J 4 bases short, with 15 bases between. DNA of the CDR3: TGTGCCATCTCCCTTGGGGCCCAGAATCAGCCCCAGCATTTT. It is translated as CAISLGAQNQPQHF.

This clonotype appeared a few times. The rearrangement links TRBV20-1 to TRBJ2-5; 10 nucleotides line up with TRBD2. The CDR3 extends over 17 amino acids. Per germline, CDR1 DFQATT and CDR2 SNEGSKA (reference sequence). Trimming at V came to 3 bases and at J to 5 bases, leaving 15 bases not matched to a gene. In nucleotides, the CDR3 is TGCAGTGCTAGGGAGGGATATCTAGCGGGAGTAAGGGAGACCCAGTACTTC. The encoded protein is CSAREGYLAGVRETQYF.

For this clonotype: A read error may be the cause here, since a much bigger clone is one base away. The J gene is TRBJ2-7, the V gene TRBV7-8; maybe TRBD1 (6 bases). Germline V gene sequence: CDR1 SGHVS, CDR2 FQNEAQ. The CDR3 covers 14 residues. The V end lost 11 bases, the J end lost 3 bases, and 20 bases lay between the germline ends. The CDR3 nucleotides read TGTGCCGGGACCTTCGTTGAGGACAGCTACGAGCAGTACGTC. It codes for CAGTFVEDSYEQYV.

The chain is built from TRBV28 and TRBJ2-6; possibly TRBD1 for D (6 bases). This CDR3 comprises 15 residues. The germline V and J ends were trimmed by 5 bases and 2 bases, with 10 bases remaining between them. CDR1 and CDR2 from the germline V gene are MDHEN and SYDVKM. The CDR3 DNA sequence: TGTGCCAGCAGTGGCCACAGGGCTGGGGCCAACGTCCTGACTTTC. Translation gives CASSGHRAGANVLTF.

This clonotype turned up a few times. This chain's CDR3 is CASRLWGANTEAFF. CDR3 bases: TGTGCCAGCAGGCTGTGGGGGGCGAACACTGAAGCTTTCTTT. J is TRBJ1-1 and V is TRBV5-6, with D tentatively TRBD1 (6 bases). The V end lost 5 bases, the J end lost 1 base, and 12 bases lay between the germline ends. Germline CDR1 SGHDT, CDR2 YYEEEE. The CDR3 totals 14 residues.

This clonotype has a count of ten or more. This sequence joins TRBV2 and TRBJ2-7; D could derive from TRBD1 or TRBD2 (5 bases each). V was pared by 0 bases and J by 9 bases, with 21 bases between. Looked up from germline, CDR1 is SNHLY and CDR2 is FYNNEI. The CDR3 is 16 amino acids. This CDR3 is CASSEALRDRSVGQYF. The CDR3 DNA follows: TGTGCCAGCAGTGAAGCGCTTCGGGACCGAAGTGTAGGGCAGTACTTC.

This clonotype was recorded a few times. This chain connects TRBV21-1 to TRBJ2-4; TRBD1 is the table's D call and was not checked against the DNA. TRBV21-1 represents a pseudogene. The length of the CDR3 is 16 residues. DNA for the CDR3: TGTGCCAGCAGCAAAACACTCGACAGAATCAAAAACATTCAGTACTTC. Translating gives CASSKTLDRIKNIQYF.

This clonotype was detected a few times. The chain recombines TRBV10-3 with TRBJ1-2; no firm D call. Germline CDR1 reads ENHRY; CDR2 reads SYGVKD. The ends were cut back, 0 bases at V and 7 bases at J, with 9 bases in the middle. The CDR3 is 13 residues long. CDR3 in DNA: TGTGCCATCAGTGAGTCGGAAGCGGGTGGCTACACCTTC. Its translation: CAISESEAGGYTF.

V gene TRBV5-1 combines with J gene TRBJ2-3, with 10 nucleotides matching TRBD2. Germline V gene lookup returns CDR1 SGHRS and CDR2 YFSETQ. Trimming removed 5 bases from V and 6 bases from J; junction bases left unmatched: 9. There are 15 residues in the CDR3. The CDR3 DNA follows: TGCGCCAGCAGTACCGGGACTAGCGTTTCTGATACGCAGTATTTT. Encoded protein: CASSTGTSVSDTQYF.

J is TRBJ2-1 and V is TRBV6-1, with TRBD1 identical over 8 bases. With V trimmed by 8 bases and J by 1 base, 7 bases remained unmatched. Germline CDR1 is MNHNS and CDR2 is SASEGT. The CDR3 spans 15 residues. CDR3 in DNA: TGTGCCAGCGGACACCAGGGGGCTTCCTACAATGAGCAGTTCTTC. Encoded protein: CASGHQGASYNEQFF.

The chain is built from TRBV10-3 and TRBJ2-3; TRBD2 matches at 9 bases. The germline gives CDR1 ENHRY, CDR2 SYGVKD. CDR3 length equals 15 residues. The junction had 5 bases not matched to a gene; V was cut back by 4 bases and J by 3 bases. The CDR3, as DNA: TGTGCCATCAGTGCGTCAAGCGGGGGGACAGATACGCAGTATTTT. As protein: CAISASSGGTDTQYF.

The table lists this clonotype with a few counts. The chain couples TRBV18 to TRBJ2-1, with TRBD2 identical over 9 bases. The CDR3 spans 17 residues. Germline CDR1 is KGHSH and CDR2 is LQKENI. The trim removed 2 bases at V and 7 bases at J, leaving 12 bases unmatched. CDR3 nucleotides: TGTGCCAGCTCACCAGCACGTAAGGTAGCGGGAGTAAATGAGCAGTTCTTC. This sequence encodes CASSPARKVAGVNEQFF. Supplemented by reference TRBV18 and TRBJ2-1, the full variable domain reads NAGVMQNPRHLVRRRGQEARLRCSPMKGHSHVYWYRQLPEEGLKFMVYLQKENIIDESGMPKERFSAEFPKEGPSILRIQQVVRGDSAAYFCASSPARKVAGVNEQFFGPGTRLTVL.

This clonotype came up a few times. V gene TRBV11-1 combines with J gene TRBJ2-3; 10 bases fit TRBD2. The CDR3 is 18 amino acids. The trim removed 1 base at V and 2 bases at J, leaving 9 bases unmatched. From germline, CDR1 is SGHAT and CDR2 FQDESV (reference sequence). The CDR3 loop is CASSLGFLTSGYTDTQYF. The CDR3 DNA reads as TGTGCCAGCAGCTTAGGCTTTCTGACTAGCGGGTACACAGATACGCAGTATTTT. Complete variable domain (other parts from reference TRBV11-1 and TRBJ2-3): EAEVAQSPRYKITEKSQAVAFWCDPISGHATLYWYRQILGQGPELLVQFQDESVVDDSQLPKDRFSAERLKGVDSTLKIQPAELGDSAMYLCASSLGFLTSGYTDTQYFGPGTRLTVL.

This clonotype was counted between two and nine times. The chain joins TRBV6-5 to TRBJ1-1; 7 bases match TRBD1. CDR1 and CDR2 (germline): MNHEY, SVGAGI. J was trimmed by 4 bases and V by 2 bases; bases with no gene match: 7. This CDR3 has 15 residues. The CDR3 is CASSYPTGDGTEAFF. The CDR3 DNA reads TGTGCCAGCAGTTACCCCACAGGGGACGGCACTGAAGCTTTCTTT.

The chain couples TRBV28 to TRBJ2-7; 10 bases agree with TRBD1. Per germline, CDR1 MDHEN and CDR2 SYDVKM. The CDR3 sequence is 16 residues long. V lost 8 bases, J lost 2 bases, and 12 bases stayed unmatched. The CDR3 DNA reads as TGTGCCAGCCCACCGGAGGGACAGGGGTATCCCTACGAGCAGTACTTC. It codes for CASPPEGQGYPYEQYF.

The CDR3 reads CAISEFGGGPRDNEQFF. The CDR3 DNA follows: TGTGCCATCAGTGAGTTTGGCGGCGGGCCTCGAGACAATGAGCAGTTCTTC. The chain links TRBV10-3 to TRBJ2-1, with a tentative D call TRBD2 (5 bases). CDR1 is ENHRY and CDR2 is SYGVKD in the germline V gene. V was trimmed by 1 base and J by 5 bases, leaving 18 bases between them. This CDR3 comprises 17 residues.

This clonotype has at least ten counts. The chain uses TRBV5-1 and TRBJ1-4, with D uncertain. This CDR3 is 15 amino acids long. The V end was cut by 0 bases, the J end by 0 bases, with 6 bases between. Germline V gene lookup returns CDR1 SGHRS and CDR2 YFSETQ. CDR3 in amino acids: CASSLARATNEKLFF. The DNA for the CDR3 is TGCGCCAGCAGCTTGGCCAGAGCAACTAATGAAAAACTGTTTTTT.

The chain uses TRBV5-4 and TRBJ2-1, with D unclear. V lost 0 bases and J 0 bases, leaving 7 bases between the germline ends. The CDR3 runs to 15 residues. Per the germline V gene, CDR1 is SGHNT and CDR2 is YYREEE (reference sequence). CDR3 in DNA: TGTGCCAGCAGCTTGGTTGATTACTCCTACAATGAGCAGTTCTTC. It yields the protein CASSLVDYSYNEQFF.

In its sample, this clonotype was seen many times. The CDR3 reads CSASRLAGDSTDTQYF. DNA of the CDR3: TGCAGTGCTAGTCGGCTAGCGGGGGATAGCACAGATACGCAGTATTTT. V gene TRBV20-1 combines with J gene TRBJ2-3, with TRBD2 matching 10 bases. V dropped 3 bases and J dropped 0; count of bases not matched to a gene: 6. This CDR3 comprises 16 residues. CDR1 is DFQATT, CDR2 SNEGSKA, per germline (reference sequence).

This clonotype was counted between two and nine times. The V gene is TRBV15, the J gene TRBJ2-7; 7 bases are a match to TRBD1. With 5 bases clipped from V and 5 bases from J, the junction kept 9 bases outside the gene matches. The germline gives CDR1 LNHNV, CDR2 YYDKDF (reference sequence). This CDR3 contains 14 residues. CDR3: CATSENRGVHEQYF. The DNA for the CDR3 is TGTGCCACCAGCGAGAACAGGGGAGTGCACGAGCAGTACTTC.

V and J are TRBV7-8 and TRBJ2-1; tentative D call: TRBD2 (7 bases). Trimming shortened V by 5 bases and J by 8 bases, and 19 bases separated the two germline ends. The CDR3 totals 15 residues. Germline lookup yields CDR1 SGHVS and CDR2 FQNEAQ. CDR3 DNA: TGTGCCAGCAGCCAGTCATGGGGGGGGGCCGATGAGCAGTTCTTC. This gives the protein CASSQSWGGADEQFF.

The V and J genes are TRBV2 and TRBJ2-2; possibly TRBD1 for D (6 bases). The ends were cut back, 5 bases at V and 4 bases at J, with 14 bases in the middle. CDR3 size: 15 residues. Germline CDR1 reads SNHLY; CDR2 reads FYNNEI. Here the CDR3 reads CASSQQGWGTGELFF. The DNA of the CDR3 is TGTGCCAGCAGTCAACAGGGTTGGGGCACCGGGGAGCTGTTTTTT.

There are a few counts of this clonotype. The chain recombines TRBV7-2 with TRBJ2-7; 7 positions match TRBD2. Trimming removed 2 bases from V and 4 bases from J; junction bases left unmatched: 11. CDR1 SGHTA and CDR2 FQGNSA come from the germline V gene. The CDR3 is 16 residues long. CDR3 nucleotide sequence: TGTGCCAGCAGCTTAAGACCGACTAGCAGACTATACGAGCAGTACTTC. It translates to CASSLRPTSRLYEQYF.

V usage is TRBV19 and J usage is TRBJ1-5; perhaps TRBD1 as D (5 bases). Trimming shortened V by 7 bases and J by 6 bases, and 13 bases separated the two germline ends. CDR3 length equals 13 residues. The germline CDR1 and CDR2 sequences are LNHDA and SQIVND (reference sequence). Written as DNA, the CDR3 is TGTGCCAGTACTCGGGACCTGGGTCAGCCCCAGCATTTT. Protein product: CASTRDLGQPQHF.

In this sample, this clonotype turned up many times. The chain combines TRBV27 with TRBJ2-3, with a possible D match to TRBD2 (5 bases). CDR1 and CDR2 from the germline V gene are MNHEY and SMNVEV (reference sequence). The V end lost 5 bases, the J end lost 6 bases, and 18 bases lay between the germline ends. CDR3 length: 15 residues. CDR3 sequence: CASSPSPVSADTQYF. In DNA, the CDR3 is TGTGCCAGCAGTCCCTCCCCCGTTAGCGCGGATACGCAGTATTTT.

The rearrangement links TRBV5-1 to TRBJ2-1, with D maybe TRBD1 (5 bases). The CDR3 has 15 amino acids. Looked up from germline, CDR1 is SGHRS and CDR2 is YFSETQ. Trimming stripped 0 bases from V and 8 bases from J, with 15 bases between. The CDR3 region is CASSLDSTWGDEQFF. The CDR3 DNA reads TGCGCCAGCAGCTTGGATAGCACTTGGGGCGATGAGCAGTTCTTC.